The present TCR beta chain was sequenced within a study of blood T cell repertoires in COVID-19. Study as a whole: The study drew acute and convalescent COVID-19 samples from the United States, Italy and Spain. PBMCs, B-cell-depleted T cells, or T cells provided the cDNA or gDNA that made up the material.

As processed by the authors: Scientists estimated how many nucleated cells there were by amplifying reference gene primers. Assay used: immunoSEQ multiplex PCR; TCRdb lists only in-frame clones, some missing. From that table come the V and J calls and clone size; the DNA was used to work out D and trimming. Seen here are 310,000 or so clones, around 90% observed once, and the top ten hold about 2%. The TCR comes from a woman aged 45-65 years who had recovered from COVID-19. Input material: peripheral blood.

CDR3 loop: CASKGGTGGTGELFF. The CDR3 DNA reads as TGTGCCAGCAAGGGCGGGACAGGGGGCACCGGGGAGCTGTTTTTT. The gene calls are TRBV21-1 and TRBJ2-2; the table's D call of TRBD1 was not tested on the DNA. TRBV21-1 is annotated as a pseudogene. There are 15 residues in the CDR3.